The TCR beta chain under discussion was sequenced for a study of blood T cell repertoires in COVID-19. Repertoires were generated with immunoSEQ multiplex PCR, while TCRdb's copy carries only in-frame clones and drops some. The sample contains tens of thousands of clones, roughly 82% of which appear only once. CDR3 length: 15 residues. Germline V lookup: CDR1 MNHEY, CDR2 SVGAGI. V lost 5 bases to trimming and J lost 0 bases; unmatched junction nucleotides: 4. The rearrangement uses TRBV6-5 and TRBJ1-3; TRBD1 agrees at 7 bases. The receptor comes from a woman of 80 years or more with active or convalescent COVID-19. Sequenced sample: peripheral blood. The CDR3 is CASSKQGSSGNTIYF. The CDR3 DNA is TGTGCCAGCAGTAAACAGGGGTCCTCTGGAAACACCATATATTTT.